The T cell receptor (beta chain) described here comes from a study of T cells in Graves' hyperthyroidism and ophthalmopathy. In regard to this clonotype: A much more abundant neighbour one base away suggests this may be a read error.

Amplified TCR beta CDR3 regions came from RNA transcripts. Using the HTBI primer set, a first-round RT-PCR was run on the TCR CDR3. TCRdb reprocessed the multiplex PCR reads with MiXCR, giving one entry per CDR3 protein. This table holds roughly 710,000 distinct CDR3 sequences, roughly 32% found once. Germline V lookup: CDR1 SGHTA, CDR2 FQGTGA. With 2 bases removed from V and 7 bases from J, the gap between germline ends came to 12 bases. The CDR3 is 13 residues long. The receptor comes from a woman aged 40 to 50 with Graves' hyperthyroidism. The specimen sequenced was blood. The J gene is TRBJ2-7, the V gene TRBV7-3, with D possibly TRBD2 on 5 matching bases. The CDR3 region is CASSLGREEEQYF. The CDR3 nucleotides are TGTGCCAGCAGCTTAGGTCGGGAAGAAGAGCAGTACTTC. Using reference TRBV7-3 and TRBJ2-7 for the parts outside the CDR3, the full variable domain is GAGVSQTPSNKVTEKGKYVELRCDPISGHTALYWYRQSLGQGPEFLIYFQGTGAADDSGLPNDRFFAVRPEGSVSTLKIQRTERGDSAVYLCASSLGREEEQYFGPGTRLTVT.